This T cell receptor (beta chain) was documented in a study of cytomegalovirus exposure and HLA in healthy donors. Study context: Unique TCR beta sequences numbering 120 million or so came from approximately 180 million T cells in an earlier analysis.

On this clone: Antigen specificity is unknown.

Use of 60 Vbeta and 13 Jbeta primers characterized the PCR. Produced via immunoSEQ multiplex PCR; TCRdb's table is partial and in-frame only. The repertoire holds about 120,000 clones, with 83% as singletons. Study-level findings and limits: Later analysis demonstrated an association between a missense DCLRE1C variant and TCR beta V- and J-gene trimming. Some V segments could not be told apart, so they were left out, TRBV6-2 and TRBV6-3 among them.

The germline V gene has CDR1 MGHDK and CDR2 SYGVNS. This CDR3 spans 15 amino acids. V was shortened by 1 base and J by 2 bases, with 6 bases between the two germline ends. The sequence was collected from a middle-aged woman in good health and CMV-seropositive. Sequenced: PBMCs. The genes are TRBV25-1 and TRBJ2-6; D may be TRBD1 (5 bases). This CDR3 reads CASSESGTGANVLTF. For the CDR3, the DNA is TGTGCCAGCAGTGAATCAGGGACTGGGGCCAACGTCCTGACTTTC.